The source of this TCR beta chain is a study of regulatory T cells in long-lasting Graves disease. This clonotype was detected ten times or more. Its antigen is currently unknown. Arm-PCR of CDR3 regions and iRepertoire HTBI primers were used to build TCR beta libraries. TCRdb re-called the multiplex PCR reads through MiXCR, storing one row per CDR3 protein. The sample lists about 610,000 distinct CDR3 sequences, 15% to 20% occurring once. This sample's time point: newly diagnosed GD, antithyroid drugs for less than 3 months. After RNA was extracted from PBMCs, the TCR library was made from it. Regarding the study as a whole: Patients with persistent Graves' had lower TCR diversity than newly diagnosed patients.

The V end lost 0 bases, the J end lost 6 bases, and 12 bases lay between the germline ends. The CDR3 length is 14 residues. CDR1 is SGHRS and CDR2 is YFSETQ in the germline V gene. The data were also submitted as part of a second study, on T cells in Graves' hyperthyroidism and ophthalmopathy.

The V gene is TRBV5-1, the J gene TRBJ1-1; possibly TRBD1 for D (6 bases). The receptor was isolated from a man younger than 30 with Graves disease. Sequenced material: peripheral blood mononuclear cells (PBMCs), taken at new diagnosis, from a patient treated with antithyroid drugs. The CDR3 protein is CASSLDRAISEAFF. The CDR3, as DNA: TGCGCCAGCAGCTTGGACAGGGCGATCTCTGAAGCTTTCTTT.